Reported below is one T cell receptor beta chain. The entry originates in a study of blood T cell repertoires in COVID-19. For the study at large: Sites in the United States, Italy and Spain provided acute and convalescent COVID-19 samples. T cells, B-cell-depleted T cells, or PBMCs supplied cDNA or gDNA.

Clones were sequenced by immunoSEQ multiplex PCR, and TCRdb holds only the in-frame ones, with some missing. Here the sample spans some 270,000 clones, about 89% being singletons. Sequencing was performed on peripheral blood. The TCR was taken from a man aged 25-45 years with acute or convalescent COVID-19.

The DNA for the CDR3 is TGTGCCAGCAGAACGGGACAGCTCACACCGAACACTGAAGCTTTCTTT. Its translation: CASRTGQLTPNTEAFF. The chain is built from TRBV7-2 and TRBJ1-1; 7 positions agree with TRBD1. This CDR3 is 16 amino acids long. Germline CDR1 SGHTA, CDR2 FQGNSA. J lost 1 base, V lost 6 bases, and 11 bases had no gene match.